This record concerns one T cell receptor (beta chain) sequence. Its antigen is not known. This sample was taken from a study of cytomegalovirus exposure and HLA in healthy donors. Study as a whole: It was reported in a later analysis that the 100 to 150 validation repertoires used the same platform as the roughly 700 first-cohort repertoires.

Broader study findings: The majority of TCR sequences were rare, yet some public TCRs appeared in many donors. TCR clusters originating in the first cohort tended to co-occur in the 100 to 150 validation repertoires, according to a later analysis. With high specificity and sensitivity, the classifier reportedly diagnosed cytomegalovirus status.

Only in-frame clones appear in the TCRdb table, and some are missing; sequencing was by immunoSEQ multiplex PCR. The table has some 87,000 clones, 90% to 97% seen once. Germline CDR1 reads MDHEN; CDR2 reads SYDVKM. V was pared by 0 bases and J by 4 bases, with 5 bases between. The CDR3 is 13 amino acids. This TCR came from a woman aged 18-29 years in good health and CMV-seronegative. The chain couples TRBV28 to TRBJ2-3, with D hard to call. Source material: PBMCs. This CDR3 is CASSLWAADTQYF. The CDR3 DNA follows: TGTGCCAGCAGTTTATGGGCGGCAGATACGCAGTATTTT.